A single T cell receptor (beta chain) is shown here with its context. The target antigen is unknown. Libraries were prepared by immunoSEQ multiplex PCR; TCRdb keeps only in-frame clonotypes and omits some of them. The repertoire holds around 990 clones, with around 83% as singletons. This specimen belongs to a study of T cell repertoires in ileal Crohn's disease. General study results and limits: Compared with CD4 T cells, sorted CD8 cells carried more expanded clones.

Regarding time point: neoterminal ileum biopsy at postoperative endoscopy, about 6 months after surgery. CDR3 length: 15 residues. The trim removed 4 bases at V and 0 bases at J, leaving 3 bases unmatched. Germline CDR1 SGHTA, CDR2 FQGTGA. This sequence was found in an adult with Crohn's disease. The J gene is TRBJ1-1, the V gene TRBV7-3; 9 nucleotides match TRBD1. Sequenced: ileal tissue. Written as DNA, the CDR3 is TGTGCCAGCAGCTCACAGGGGGCAGTGAACACTGAAGCTTTCTTT. Protein product: CASSSQGAVNTEAFF.